The text below deals with one T cell receptor beta chain. A second PCR, run for roughly 7 to 12 cycles, used a sample-barcoded 5' primer plus a J-beta primer mix. There were at least 3 million CDR3-containing paired-end reads obtained from each sample. TCRdb recomputed calls from the 5' RACE reads with MiXCR, one row per CDR3 protein. The top ten clones hold about 32% of a sample with fewer than 700,000 distinct CDR3 sequences, roughly 41% of them seen once. These data belong to a study of blood T cells in healthy people across ages. As for the study in general: Per two T cells, template switching captured roughly one barcoded beta molecule.

Extracted total RNA amounted to at least 6 micrograms for each sample. With V trimmed by 1 base and J by 4 bases, 9 bases remained unmatched. Germline loops: CDR1 SGHTA, CDR2 FQGTGA. The CDR3 runs 19 residues. This TCR derives from a man at least 80 years old in good health. The sample taken for sequencing was blood. This chain connects TRBV7-3 to TRBJ2-1, with 14 bases matching TRBD2. The DNA of the CDR3 is TGTGCCAGCAGCTTAAGGCCCCCCGGGACTAGCGGGAGTTACAATGAGCAGTTCTTC. Protein: CASSLRPPGTSGSYNEQFF.